This T cell receptor beta chain was documented in a study of breast tumors, draining lymph nodes, adjacent tissues. General observations from the study: Tumors had less TCR diversity than lymph nodes, more than nontumor tissue.

Breast cancer patients provided tissue from their axillary draining lymph nodes. TCRdb re-called the multiplex PCR reads through MiXCR, storing one row per CDR3 protein. The repertoire consists of approximately 230,000 distinct CDR3 sequences, with less than 35% occurring once and the leading ten covering approximately 3.5%. Germline CDR1 is ENHRY and CDR2 is SYGVKD. The CDR3 is made up of 15 amino acids. J lost 0 bases, V lost 10 bases, and 9 bases had no gene match. There are many counts of this clonotype. Its antigen is not known. The chain couples TRBV10-3 to TRBJ1-3, with 7 bases fitting TRBD1. The source material was axillary lymph node tissue. This sequence was found in a female donor with breast cancer. Some clones in this sample may be carry-over from other donors' samples. In DNA, the CDR3 is TGTGCCACCGGACAGGAAATATTCTCTGGAAACACCATATATTTT. The encoded protein is CATGQEIFSGNTIYF.